Each of the 23 T cell receptor beta chains below was sequenced from the same sample in a study of CD8 T cells in Susac syndrome. With random hexamers, reverse transcription was performed on about 0.45 to 1 ug of RNA. TCRdb fed the immunoSEQ multiplex PCR reads into MiXCR, producing one record per CDR3 protein. The profile covers roughly 160,000 distinct CDR3 sequences, with approximately 95% appearing a single time and 0.095% to 0.15% taken by the ten largest. The sequenced sample was CD4+ T cells from PBMCs. Every receptor here comes from a human donor with Susac syndrome.

The genes are TRBV5-1 and TRBJ2-1, with 10 positions matching TRBD2. Germline CDR1 SGHRS, CDR2 YFSETQ. Unmatched junction bases numbered 7, after V lost 0 bases and J lost 7 bases. This CDR3 has 16 residues. CDR3 in amino acids: CASSLAGAGGQNEQFF. CDR3 nucleotide sequence: TGCGCCAGCAGCTTGGCCGGAGCGGGAGGGCAGAATGAGCAGTTCTTC.

This rearrangement joins TRBV4-1 to TRBJ2-5; no clear D gene. The CDR3 loop spans 14 amino acids. V lost 1 base, J lost 5 bases, and 11 bases lay in between. Germline V gene lookup returns CDR1 MGHRA and CDR2 YSYEKL. The CDR3 bases are TGCGCCAGCAGCCAAGTCGAAGGGCCGGAGACCCAGTACTTC. Translating it yields CASSQVEGPETQYF.

The chain recombines TRBV15 with TRBJ2-6, with a possible D match to TRBD2 (5 bases). V lost 1 base and J lost 2, with 6 bases in between. Germline CDR1 and CDR2: LNHNV and YYDKDF (reference sequence). CDR3 length equals 15 residues. The CDR3, as DNA: TGTGCCACCAGCAGAGGGGAGACTGGGGCCAACGTCCTGACTTTC. Protein product: CATSRGETGANVLTF.

The chain is built from TRBV25-1 and TRBJ2-1; D is perhaps TRBD1 (5 bases). The germline V and J ends were trimmed by 2 bases and 3 bases, with 8 bases remaining between them. The germline V gene encodes CDR1 MGHDK and CDR2 SYGVNS. CDR3 length equals 14 residues. In DNA, the CDR3 is TGTGCCAGCAGTGAACAGGGCCTCTACAATGAGCAGTTCTTC. This sequence encodes CASSEQGLYNEQFF.

V is TRBV20-1 and J is TRBJ2-2; 9 bases agree with TRBD2. This CDR3 is 16 amino acids long. CDR1 is DFQATT, CDR2 SNEGSKA, per germline (reference sequence). With V trimmed by 0 bases and J by 0 bases, 2 bases remained unmatched. This CDR3 is CSAREASGTNTGELFF. The CDR3 DNA is TGCAGTGCTAGAGAGGCTAGCGGGACGAACACCGGGGAGCTGTTTTTT.

Comment on this clonotype: At one boundary the junction diverges from the germline segment, which might be a read error. The chain joins TRBV3-1 to TRBJ2-5; D is unresolved. CDR1 and CDR2 from the germline V gene are LGHDT and YNNKEL (reference sequence). The CDR3 covers 13 residues. The CDR3 region has the DNA TGTGCCAGCAGCCAAGACCGGACCGGCCACGATAACTTC. Translation gives CASSQDRTGHDNF.

This clonotype appeared a few times. The rearrangement joins TRBV4-1 to TRBJ2-3; TRBD1 matches at 9 bases. From germline, CDR1 is MGHRA and CDR2 YSYEKL. Unmatched junction bases numbered 5, after V lost 4 bases and J lost 0 bases. The CDR3 loop spans 16 amino acids. Here the CDR3 DNA reads TGCGCCAGCAGCCTCACAGGGGGCTCTAGCACAGATACGCAGTATTTT. Translation gives CASSLTGGSSTDTQYF.

This rearrangement joins TRBV7-8 to TRBJ2-6, with 7 bases that match TRBD1. There are 17 residues in the CDR3. CDR1 SGHVS and CDR2 FQNEAQ come from the germline V gene. The trim removed 5 bases at V and 0 bases at J, leaving 7 bases unmatched. This chain's CDR3 is CASSPDRLPSGANVLTF. CDR3 sequence (DNA): TGTGCCAGCAGCCCGGACAGGTTGCCCTCTGGGGCCAACGTCCTGACTTTC.

The chain links TRBV6-2 or TRBV6-3 to TRBJ1-2; the D gene is possibly TRBD1 (6 bases). The germline V gene encodes CDR1 MNHEY and CDR2 SVGEGT. The CDR3 extends over 13 amino acids. V lost 6 bases and J lost 5, with 13 bases in between. CDR3 residues: CASRLTGSYGYTF. CDR3 nucleotides: TGTGCCAGCAGGCTGACAGGATCTTATGGCTACACCTTC.

Written as DNA, the CDR3 is TGTGCCAGCAGCGCACAGCCAGCGAGCGAATACGAGCAGTACTTC. This gives the protein CASSAQPASEYEQYF. V and J are TRBV9 and TRBJ2-7, with D unclear. The CDR3 consists of 15 residues. The germline CDR1 and CDR2 sequences are SGDLS and YYNGEE. Trimming left V 3 bases short and J 4 bases short, with 17 bases between.

The CDR3: CSATPTSGDHEQYF. The CDR3 coding sequence is TGCAGTGCTACTCCGACTAGCGGGGACCACGAGCAGTACTTC. This rearrangement joins TRBV20-1 to TRBJ2-7; 11 bases are shared with TRBD2. V dropped 4 bases and J dropped 5; count of bases not matched to a gene: 7. This CDR3 is 14 amino acids long. Looked up from germline, CDR1 is DFQATT and CDR2 is SNEGSKA (reference sequence).

The chain joins TRBV4-3 to TRBJ2-5; D gene ambiguous. Trimming removed 0 bases at V and 5 bases at J, with 10 bases between. The CDR3 runs 14 residues. Germline lookup yields CDR1 LGHNA and CDR2 YSLEER. CDR3 sequence: CASSQEADRETQYF. CDR3 nucleotide sequence: TGCGCCAGCAGCCAAGAGGCGGATCGGGAGACCCAGTACTTC.

In this sample, this clonotype turned up once. This chain links TRBV9 with TRBJ2-1; possibly TRBD2 for D (6 bases). Germline CDR1 SGDLS, CDR2 YYNGEE. The ends were cut back, 3 bases at V and 5 bases at J, with 15 bases in the middle. CDR3 length equals 15 residues. CDR3: CASSAAGLLNNEQFF. The CDR3, as DNA: TGTGCCAGCAGCGCCGCGGGACTCCTTAACAATGAGCAGTTCTTC.

The CDR3 protein is CASSRAGPDNEQFF. DNA of the CDR3: TGTGCCAGCAGTAGAGCGGGGCCGGACAATGAGCAGTTCTTC. The chain joins TRBV28 to TRBJ2-1, with 7 bases that match TRBD2. J was trimmed by 5 bases and V by 5 bases; bases with no gene match: 6. CDR1 is MDHEN and CDR2 is SYDVKM in the germline V gene. CDR3 length: 14 amino acids.

This rearrangement joins TRBV9 to TRBJ2-2, with D possibly TRBD2 on 6 matching bases. CDR1 is SGDLS and CDR2 is YYNGEE in the germline V gene. V was trimmed by 0 bases and J by 6 bases, leaving 12 bases between them. The CDR3 has 15 amino acids. The DNA for the CDR3 is TGTGCCAGCAGCGTAGAGGGACTCCAACCCGGGGAGCTGTTTTTT. It is translated as CASSVEGLQPGELFF.

The V gene is TRBV30, the J gene TRBJ1-5; D remains unclear. The germline V gene has CDR1 GTSNPN and CDR2 SVGIG (reference sequence). CDR3 length equals 13 residues. CDR3 residues: CAFSVAANQPQHF. The CDR3 DNA sequence: TGTGCATTCTCAGTTGCAGCAAATCAGCCCCAGCATTTT.

The chain joins TRBV27 to TRBJ2-4; TRBD2 matches at 8 bases. Germline V gene data show CDR1 as MNHEY and CDR2 as SMNVEV (reference sequence). The length of the CDR3 is 16 residues. Germline trimming cut 3 bases from V and 7 bases from J; bases unmatched to any gene: 11. Here the CDR3 reads CASSFYLAGFGNIQYF. Written as DNA, the CDR3 is TGTGCCAGCAGTTTCTACCTAGCGGGCTTCGGGAACATTCAGTACTTC.

The CDR3 nucleotides are TGTGCCAGCAGTTTCTCCGGGACAGGGTTTTACAATGAGCAGTTCTTC. Protein product: CASSFSGTGFYNEQFF. This sequence joins TRBV27 and TRBJ2-1, with TRBD1 matching 9 bases. CDR3 length equals 16 residues. Per germline, CDR1 MNHEY and CDR2 SMNVEV (reference sequence). Unmatched junction bases numbered 7, after V lost 3 bases and J lost 4 bases.

The chain carries TRBV6-2 or TRBV6-3 and TRBJ2-5, with 8 bases fitting TRBD1. V was pared by 6 bases and J by 5 bases, with 8 bases of the junction left unmatched. The CDR3 loop spans 14 amino acids. Germline V CDR1 and CDR2: MNHEY, SVGEGT. As DNA, the CDR3 is TGTGCCAGCAGCCGTCAGGGGGCCTGGGAGACCCAGTACTTC. This translates into CASSRQGAWETQYF.

The chain carries TRBV27 and TRBJ1-2; D call uncertain. This CDR3 is built from 15 residues. Trimming cost V 3 bases and J 6 bases, with 17 bases left between them. Looked up from germline, CDR1 is MNHEY and CDR2 is SMNVEV (reference sequence). CDR3 in amino acids: CASSLASPVQDGYTF. The CDR3 bases are TGTGCCAGCAGTTTGGCCTCTCCCGTCCAGGATGGCTACACCTTC.

This chain links TRBV29-1 with TRBJ2-2, with TRBD1 matching over 12 bases. Germline V gives CDR1 SQVTM, CDR2 ANQGSEA. V dropped 6 bases and J dropped 6; count of bases not matched to a gene: 8. This CDR3 has 15 residues. CDR3 sequence reads: CSVLGTGGLAGELFF. CDR3 in DNA: TGCAGCGTCCTCGGGACAGGGGGCTTGGCCGGGGAGCTGTTTTTT.

The V gene is TRBV6-5, the J gene TRBJ1-6, with D unclear. The germline gives CDR1 MNHEY, CDR2 SVGAGI. The CDR3 length is 14 residues. V lost 7 bases to trimming and J lost 5 bases, with 12 bases between them. The CDR3 DNA is TGTGCCAGCAAGGACGGGAGGAATAATTCACCCCTCCACTTT. Its protein product is CASKDGRNNSPLHF.

The gene calls are TRBV14 and TRBJ2-5; D is unresolved. The CDR3 covers 18 residues. CDR1 is SGHDN and CDR2 is FVKESK in the germline V gene. The ends were cut back, 1 base at V and 1 base at J, with 19 bases in the middle. The CDR3 is CASSQGPGTRNLQETQYF. The CDR3 DNA reads TGTGCCAGCAGCCAAGGGCCTGGTACCCGCAACCTCCAAGAGACCCAGTACTTC.